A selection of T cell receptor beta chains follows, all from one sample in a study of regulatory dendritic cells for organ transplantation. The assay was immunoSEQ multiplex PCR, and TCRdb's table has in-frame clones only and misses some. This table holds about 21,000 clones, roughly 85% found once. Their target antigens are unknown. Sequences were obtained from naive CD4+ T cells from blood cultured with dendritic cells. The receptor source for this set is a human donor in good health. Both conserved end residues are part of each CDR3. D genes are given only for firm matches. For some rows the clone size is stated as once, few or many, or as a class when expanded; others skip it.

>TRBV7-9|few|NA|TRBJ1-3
CASSLAAGNTIYF
TGTGCCAGCAGCTTAGCGGCTGGAAACACCATATATTTT
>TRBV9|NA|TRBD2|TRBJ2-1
CASSPGLAGVGNEQFF
TGTGCCAGCAGCCCGGGACTAGCGGGAGTAGGCAATGAGCAGTTCTTC
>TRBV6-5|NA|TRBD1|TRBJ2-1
CASSRDRSYNEQFF
TGTGCCAGCAGCCGGGACAGGAGTTACAATGAGCAGTTCTTC
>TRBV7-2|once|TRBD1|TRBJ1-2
CASSFQGAGGYTF
TGTGCCAGCAGCTTCCAGGGGGCGGGAGGCTACACCTTC
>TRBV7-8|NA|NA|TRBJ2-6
CASSRHSPQSRANVLTF
TGTGCCAGCAGCCGACACAGCCCACAAAGTCGGGCCAACGTCCTGACTTTC
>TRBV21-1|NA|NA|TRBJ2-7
CASSKSRVDSYEQYF
TGTGCCAGCAGCAAAAGCCGCGTGGACAGCTACGAGCAGTACTTC
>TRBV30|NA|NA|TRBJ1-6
CAWSVSGTNSPLHF
TGTGCCTGGAGTGTATCAGGGACAAATTCACCCCTCCACTTT
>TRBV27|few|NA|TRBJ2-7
CASSFGVPSYEQYF
TGTGCCAGCAGTTTCGGGGTCCCCTCCTACGAGCAGTACTTC
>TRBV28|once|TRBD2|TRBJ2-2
CASSQPLGGRGGTGELFF
TGTGCCAGCAGTCAACCCCTGGGCGGGAGGGGAGGCACCGGGGAGCTGTTTTTT
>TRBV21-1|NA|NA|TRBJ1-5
CASSNEGRAYQPQHF
TGTGCCAGCAGCAATGAAGGGAGGGCTTATCAGCCCCAGCATTTT
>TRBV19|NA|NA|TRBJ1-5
CASSIPERAAQGPQHF
TGTGCCAGTAGTATACCCGAGAGGGCTGCCCAAGGGCCCCAGCATTTT
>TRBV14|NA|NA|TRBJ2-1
CASSQVYQGYNEQFF
TGTGCCAGCAGCCAAGTCTACCAGGGGTACAATGAGCAGTTCTTC
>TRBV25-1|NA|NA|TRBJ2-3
CASSEWEQGRDTQYF
TGTGCCAGCAGTGAATGGGAACAGGGTAGAGATACGCAGTATTTT
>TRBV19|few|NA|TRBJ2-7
CASSISYRYEQYF
TGTGCCAGTAGTATATCCTACAGGTACGAGCAGTACTTC
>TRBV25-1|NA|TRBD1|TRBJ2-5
CASSDSGQAGGTQYF
TGTGCCAGCAGTGATTCCGGACAGGCCGGAGGGACCCAGTACTTC
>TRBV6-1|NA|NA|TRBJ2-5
CATTLGPGGLETQYF
TGTGCCACCACCCTCGGTCCCGGAGGGTTGGAGACCCAGTACTTC
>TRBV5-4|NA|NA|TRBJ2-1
CASSLGLGTYNEQFF
TGTGCCAGCAGCTTGGGATTGGGGACCTACAATGAGCAGTTCTTC
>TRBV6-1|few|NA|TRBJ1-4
CASRSPTHRNEKLFF
TGTGCCAGCAGATCCCCGACACACAGAAATGAAAAACTGTTTTTT
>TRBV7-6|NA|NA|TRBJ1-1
CASSLYRDAEAFF
TGTGCCAGCAGCCTATACAGGGACGCTGAAGCTTTCTTT
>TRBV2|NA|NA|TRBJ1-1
CASSAEGPGTEAFF
TGTGCCAGCAGTGCAGAAGGACCGGGAACTGAAGCTTTCTTT
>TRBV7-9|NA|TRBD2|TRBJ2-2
CASSLTSGRGGELFF
TGTGCCAGCAGCTTAACTAGCGGGAGAGGCGGGGAGCTGTTTTTT
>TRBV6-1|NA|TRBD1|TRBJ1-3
CASSGARDRAGNTIYF
TGTGCCAGCAGTGGGGCGAGGGACAGAGCTGGAAACACCATATATTTT
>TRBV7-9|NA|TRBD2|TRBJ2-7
CASSLGLGAGDYEQYF
TGTGCCAGCAGCTTAGGGTTAGGAGCGGGGGACTACGAGCAGTACTTC
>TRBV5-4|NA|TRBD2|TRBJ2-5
CASSSFPSGQETQYF
TGTGCCAGCAGCTCTTTCCCTAGCGGACAAGAGACCCAGTACTTC
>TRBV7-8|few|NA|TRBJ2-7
CASSLVTRPLQPYEQYF
TGTGCCAGCAGCTTAGTCACAAGACCCCTTCAACCCTACGAGCAGTACTTC
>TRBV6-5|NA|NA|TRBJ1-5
CASSPGEGGYQPQHF
TGTGCCAGCAGTCCCGGGGAGGGGGGGTATCAGCCCCAGCATTTT
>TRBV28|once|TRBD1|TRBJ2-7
CASSRQGFGEQYF
TGTGCCAGCAGCCGACAGGGGTTCGGCGAGCAGTACTTC
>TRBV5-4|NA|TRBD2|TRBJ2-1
CASSSVAGGDEQFF
TGTGCCAGCAGCTCGGTAGCGGGAGGTGATGAGCAGTTCTTC
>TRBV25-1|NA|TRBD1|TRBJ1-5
CASSATTGVDQPQHF
TGTGCCAGCAGCGCCACCACAGGGGTGGATCAGCCCCAGCATTTT
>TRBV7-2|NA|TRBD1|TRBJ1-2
CASSLRQGTTYTF
TGTGCCAGCAGCCTACGACAGGGCACCACCTACACCTTC
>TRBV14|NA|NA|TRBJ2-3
CASSQDRYSTDTQYF
TGTGCCAGCAGCCAAGACAGATATAGCACAGATACGCAGTATTTT
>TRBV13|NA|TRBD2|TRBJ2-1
CASSPSWGTSSYNEQFF
TGTGCCAGCAGCCCCAGCTGGGGGACTAGCAGCTACAATGAGCAGTTCTTC
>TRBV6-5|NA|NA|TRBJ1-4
CASRRQTTNEKLFF
TGTGCCAGCCGCAGACAGACAACTAATGAAAAACTGTTTTTT
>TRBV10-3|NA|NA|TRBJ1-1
CAISDRARMNTEAFF
TGTGCCATCAGTGACAGGGCGAGAATGAACACTGAAGCTTTCTTT
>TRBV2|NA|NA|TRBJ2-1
CASRFKQGFDEQFF
TGTGCCAGCAGATTCAAACAGGGTTTCGATGAGCAGTTCTTC
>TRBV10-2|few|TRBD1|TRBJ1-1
CASRETGMNTEAFF
TGCGCCAGCAGAGAGACAGGGATGAACACTGAAGCTTTCTTT
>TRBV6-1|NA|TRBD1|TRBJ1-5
CASRPDRGNNQPQHF
TGTGCCAGCAGGCCGGACAGGGGAAATAATCAGCCCCAGCATTTT
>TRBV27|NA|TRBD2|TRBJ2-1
CASSERPGLLFF
TGTGCCAGCAGCGAACGACCGGGACTACTGTTCTTC
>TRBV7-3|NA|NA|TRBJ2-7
CASSFGGVPYEQYF
TGTGCCAGCAGCTTCGGCGGGGTTCCCTACGAGCAGTACTTC
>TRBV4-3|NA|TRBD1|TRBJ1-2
CASSQGLGGDGYTF
TGCGCCAGCAGCCAAGGTTTAGGGGGCGATGGCTACACCTTC
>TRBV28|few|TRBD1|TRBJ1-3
CASSWDREFRNTIYF
TGTGCCAGCAGCTGGGACAGGGAGTTTAGAAACACCATATATTTT
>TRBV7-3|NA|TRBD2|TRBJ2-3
CASSSASGESGDTQYF
TGTGCCAGCAGCTCGGCTAGCGGGGAATCTGGCGATACGCAGTATTTT
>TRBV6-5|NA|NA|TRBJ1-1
CASSGGPFNAAFF
TGTGCCAGCAGTGGGGGTCCCTTCAATGCAGCTTTCTTT
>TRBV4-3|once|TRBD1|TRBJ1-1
CASSQTPGQGGTEAFF
TGCGCCAGCAGCCAAACTCCGGGACAGGGTGGGACTGAAGCTTTCTTT
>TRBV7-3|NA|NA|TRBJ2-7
CASSLPRANHHYEQYF
TGTGCCAGCAGCTTACCTCGGGCCAACCACCACTACGAGCAGTACTTC
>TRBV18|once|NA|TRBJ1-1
CASSPPTATEAFF
TGTGCCAGCTCACCCCCGACAGCCACTGAAGCTTTCTTT
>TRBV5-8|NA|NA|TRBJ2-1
CASRRLDLLTEQFF
TGTGCCAGCAGACGCCTGGATTTATTGACCGAGCAGTTCTTC
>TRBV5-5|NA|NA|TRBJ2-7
CASSLFTGWSSYEQYF
TGTGCCAGCAGCTTGTTCACGGGGTGGAGCTCCTACGAGCAGTACTTC
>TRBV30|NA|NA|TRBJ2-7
CAWSVGRGGSYEQYF
TGTGCCTGGAGTGTAGGCAGGGGGGGCTCCTACGAGCAGTACTTC
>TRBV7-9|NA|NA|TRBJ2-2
CASTSRGGASDTGELFF
TGTGCCAGCACCTCCCGAGGGGGGGCAAGCGACACCGGGGAGCTGTTTTTT
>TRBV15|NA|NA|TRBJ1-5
CATSSETGHQPQHF
TGTGCCACCAGCAGCGAAACAGGGCATCAGCCCCAGCATTTT
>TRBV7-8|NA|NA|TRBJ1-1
CASKLGGSNTEAFF
TGTGCCAGCAAGCTGGGGGGCAGTAACACTGAAGCTTTCTTT
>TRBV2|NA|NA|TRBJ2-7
CASSDGQGYEQYF
TGTGCCAGCAGTGATGGGCAGGGCTACGAGCAGTACTTC
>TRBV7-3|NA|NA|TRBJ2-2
CASSLTYRPGRNTGELFF
TGTGCCAGCAGCTTAACCTATCGACCGGGACGGAACACCGGGGAGCTGTTTTTT
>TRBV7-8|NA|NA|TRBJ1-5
CASSLAGYVRGWEPQHF
TGTGCCAGCAGCTTAGCGGGATATGTCCGGGGTTGGGAGCCCCAGCATTTT